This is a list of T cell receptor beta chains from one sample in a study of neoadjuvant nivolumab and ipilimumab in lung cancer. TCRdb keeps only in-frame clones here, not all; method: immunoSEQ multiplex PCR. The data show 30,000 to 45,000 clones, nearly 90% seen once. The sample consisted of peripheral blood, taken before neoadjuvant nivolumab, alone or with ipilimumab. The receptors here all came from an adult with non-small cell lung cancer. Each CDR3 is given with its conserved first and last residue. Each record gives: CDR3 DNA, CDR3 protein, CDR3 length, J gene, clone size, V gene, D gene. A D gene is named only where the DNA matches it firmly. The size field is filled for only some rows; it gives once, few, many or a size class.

CDR3nt: TGTGCCAGCTCACCAGGGGAACGAATAGGATACAATGAGCAGTTCTTC
CDR3aa: CASSPGERIGYNEQFF
len: 16
j_gene: TRBJ2-1
abundance: -
v_gene: TRBV18
d_gene: -

CDR3nt: TGCGCCAGCAGCCAAATAGGAGGGCCCCAGGACACTGAAGCTTTCTTT
CDR3aa: CASSQIGGPQDTEAFF
len: 16
j_gene: TRBJ1-1
abundance: -
v_gene: TRBV4-1
d_gene: -

CDR3nt: TGTGCCAGCAGCCAAACCCCGGGACAGGGGAATGGCTACACCTTC
CDR3aa: CASSQTPGQGNGYTF
len: 15
j_gene: TRBJ1-2
abundance: -
v_gene: TRBV6-5
d_gene: TRBD1

CDR3nt: TGCGCCAGCAGCTTGAATCCTACCTACGAGCAGTACTTC
CDR3aa: CASSLNPTYEQYF
len: 13
j_gene: TRBJ2-7
abundance: -
v_gene: TRBV5-1
d_gene: -

CDR3nt: TGTGCCTGGAGTGTACTAGTGGTCTCCTCCTACGAGCAGTACTTC
CDR3aa: CAWSVLVVSSYEQYF
len: 15
j_gene: TRBJ2-7
abundance: -
v_gene: TRBV30
d_gene: -

CDR3nt: TGTGCCAGCTCACCGCCTCAGGGGCGGCCTAATGAAAAACTGTTTTTT
CDR3aa: CASSPPQGRPNEKLFF
len: 16
j_gene: TRBJ1-4
abundance: -
v_gene: TRBV18
d_gene: -

CDR3nt: TGTGCCTCGGACAGGGGCTACACTGAAGCTTTCTTT
CDR3aa: CASDRGYTEAFF
len: 12
j_gene: TRBJ1-1
abundance: -
v_gene: TRBV30
d_gene: TRBD1

CDR3nt: TGTGCCAGCAGCTTGGCTAGGGTGGTCAAGGACGAGCAGTACTTC
CDR3aa: CASSLARVVKDEQYF
len: 15
j_gene: TRBJ2-7
abundance: -
v_gene: TRBV5-6
d_gene: -

CDR3nt: TGTGCCAGTAGAACTGACAGGGCTGGGGCCAACGTCCTGACTTTC
CDR3aa: CASRTDRAGANVLTF
len: 15
j_gene: TRBJ2-6
abundance: once
v_gene: TRBV19
d_gene: TRBD1

CDR3nt: TGCGCCAGCAGCTTGGAATTAACTCACGGGGAGCTGTTTTTT
CDR3aa: CASSLELTHGELFF
len: 14
j_gene: TRBJ2-2
abundance: -
v_gene: TRBV5-1
d_gene: -

CDR3nt: TGTGCCAGCAGCGTAGGACTAGCGGGAGTATTTGAGACCCAGTACTTC
CDR3aa: CASSVGLAGVFETQYF
len: 16
j_gene: TRBJ2-5
abundance: once
v_gene: TRBV9
d_gene: TRBD2

CDR3nt: TGTGCCAGCTCACCGACGACGCCGGAATCCGAGCAGTACTTC
CDR3aa: CASSPTTPESEQYF
len: 14
j_gene: TRBJ2-7
abundance: once
v_gene: TRBV18
d_gene: -

CDR3nt: TGTGCCAGCAGCTTAGATATATCGGGTTTGGGAGGCAATGAGCAGTTCTTC
CDR3aa: CASSLDISGLGGNEQFF
len: 17
j_gene: TRBJ2-1
abundance: -
v_gene: TRBV11-2
d_gene: -

CDR3nt: TGTGCCAGCAGTTACTCAGCTAGCTTCTACAATGAGCAGTTCTTC
CDR3aa: CASSYSASFYNEQFF
len: 15
j_gene: TRBJ2-1
abundance: -
v_gene: TRBV6-5
d_gene: -

CDR3nt: TGTGCCAGCAGCGGTGGGCGATCCGATGAAAAACTGTTTTTT
CDR3aa: CASSGGRSDEKLFF
len: 14
j_gene: TRBJ1-4
abundance: -
v_gene: TRBV6-1
d_gene: -

CDR3nt: TGTGCCAGCAGCTTAGGACAGGATGACCGCTCGTACTTC
CDR3aa: CASSLGQDDRSYF
len: 13
j_gene: TRBJ2-7
abundance: -
v_gene: TRBV7-9
d_gene: -

CDR3nt: TGCGCCAGCAGCCAAGTGGTTTCTCCGTCAGGCGCAGATACGCAGTATTTT
CDR3aa: CASSQVVSPSGADTQYF
len: 17
j_gene: TRBJ2-3
abundance: -
v_gene: TRBV4-3
d_gene: -

CDR3nt: TGTGCCAGCAGCTTAGTGGCAGGGGGGCAGGGCTACACCTTC
CDR3aa: CASSLVAGGQGYTF
len: 14
j_gene: TRBJ1-2
abundance: -
v_gene: TRBV7-2
d_gene: TRBD1

CDR3nt: TGTGCCAGCAGCTTAGGGGGTAGCGGGAACTACGAGCAGTACTTC
CDR3aa: CASSLGGSGNYEQYF
len: 15
j_gene: TRBJ2-7
abundance: -
v_gene: TRBV7-9
d_gene: TRBD2

CDR3nt: TGTGCCTGGAGCCAGGAGCTAGCTAGTAATACGCAGTATTTT
CDR3aa: CAWSQELASNTQYF
len: 14
j_gene: TRBJ2-3
abundance: -
v_gene: TRBV30
d_gene: -

CDR3nt: TGCGCCAGCAGCTTACTAGCGGGAGGCGGTGAGACCCAGTACTTC
CDR3aa: CASSLLAGGGETQYF
len: 15
j_gene: TRBJ2-5
abundance: -
v_gene: TRBV5-1
d_gene: TRBD2

CDR3nt: TGTGCCAGCAGCTTAGTAATGGACACTGAAGCTTTCTTT
CDR3aa: CASSLVMDTEAFF
len: 13
j_gene: TRBJ1-1
abundance: -
v_gene: TRBV7-8
d_gene: -

CDR3nt: TGTGCCAGCTCACCGACAGGGCCCGCGAGCTCCTACGAGCAGTACTTC
CDR3aa: CASSPTGPASSYEQYF
len: 16
j_gene: TRBJ2-7
abundance: -
v_gene: TRBV18
d_gene: TRBD1

CDR3nt: TGTGCCAGCAGTGACACCTCCACGGGAGGGCCCCACAATGAGCAGTTCTTC
CDR3aa: CASSDTSTGGPHNEQFF
len: 17
j_gene: TRBJ2-1
abundance: -
v_gene: TRBV25-1
d_gene: TRBD2

CDR3nt: TGCGCCAGCAGCCTCTCCGGGACAGATGAAAAACTGTTTTTT
CDR3aa: CASSLSGTDEKLFF
len: 14
j_gene: TRBJ1-4
abundance: -
v_gene: TRBV5-1
d_gene: TRBD1

CDR3nt: TGTGCCAGCAGCCCTGGGACAGGGCGAGAGCCCCAGCATTTT
CDR3aa: CASSPGTGREPQHF
len: 14
j_gene: TRBJ1-5
abundance: -
v_gene: TRBV7-9
d_gene: TRBD1

CDR3nt: TGTGCCAGCAGTACCCCGTCGGACAGGAGGGACTATGGCTACACCTTC
CDR3aa: CASSTPSDRRDYGYTF
len: 16
j_gene: TRBJ1-2
abundance: -
v_gene: TRBV6-6
d_gene: TRBD1

CDR3nt: TGTGCCAGCAGCTTAGTTGTATGGAACACTGAAGCTTTCTTT
CDR3aa: CASSLVVWNTEAFF
len: 14
j_gene: TRBJ1-1
abundance: few
v_gene: TRBV7-2
d_gene: -

CDR3nt: TGTGCCAGCAGCCTGGGGGAAGATACGCAGTATTTT
CDR3aa: CASSLGEDTQYF
len: 12
j_gene: TRBJ2-3
abundance: once
v_gene: TRBV5-6
d_gene: -

CDR3nt: TGTGCCAGCAGCTTAGGCGCGGAGCCGGCCTACGAGCAGTACTTC
CDR3aa: CASSLGAEPAYEQYF
len: 15
j_gene: TRBJ2-7
abundance: -
v_gene: TRBV11-3
d_gene: -

CDR3nt: TGTGCCAGCAGCTCTACGCTAGGAGGCGGCAATCAGCCCCAGCATTTT
CDR3aa: CASSSTLGGGNQPQHF
len: 16
j_gene: TRBJ1-5
abundance: -
v_gene: TRBV11-2
d_gene: -